This passage covers 21 T cell receptor beta chains from one sample sequenced in a study of low-dose radiotherapy and immunotherapy resistance in tumors. The sample's time point: after trial treatment. As for treatment: LDRT plus nivolumab, ipilimumab, low-dose cyclophosphamide and aspirin (RACIN trial). TRAV- and TRBV-specific primers primed first-strand cDNA, covering alpha and beta chains. The authors ran 15 to 20 PCR cycles to amplify TCRs with a constant-region primer and V-primer adapter. Each CDR3 protein is one row after TCRdb ran MiXCR on the reads. The sample lists around 58,000 distinct CDR3 sequences, 23% seen once, with approximately 7.2% in the top ten. The material sequenced was PBMCs, taken after low-dose radiotherapy plus immunotherapy. These receptors were obtained from a male donor with prostate cancer.

This clonotype was found many times. This chain connects TRBV20-1 to TRBJ2-7, with 7 bases aligning to TRBD1. The germline V gene encodes CDR1 DFQATT and CDR2 SNEGSKA (reference sequence). The J segment lost 6 bases and the V segment lost 1 base, leaving 3 bases of the junction unmatched. The CDR3 loop spans 12 amino acids. The CDR3 DNA reads TGCAGTGCTAGAGGCGACAGGGTCGAGCAGTACTTC. The encoded protein is CSARGDRVEQYF.

As concerns this clonotype: This could be a read error, since a much larger clone is one nucleotide away. The genes are TRBV12-3 or TRBV12-4 and TRBJ1-5; perhaps TRBD1 as D (6 bases). This CDR3 has 17 amino acids. The CDR3 loop reads CAGSRDTGGRSNQPQHF. The CDR3 bases are TGTGCCGGCAGCCGAGATACGGGGGGCAGAAGCAATCAGCCCCAGCATTTT.

This clonotype was seen at least ten times. CDR3 nucleotide sequence: TGCGCCAGCAGCTTGCGGGGACAGGGAAGAGCTTTCTTT. Translation gives CASSLRGQGRAFF. This chain joins TRBV5-1 and TRBJ1-1, with 9 bases aligning to TRBD1. The CDR3 has 13 residues. Trimming removed 1 base from V and 10 bases from J; junction bases left unmatched: 5. Per germline, CDR1 SGHRS and CDR2 YFSETQ.

This clonotype came up many times. The V and J genes are TRBV11-1 and TRBJ2-7; 7 bases line up with TRBD1. V dropped 5 bases and J dropped 5; count of bases not matched to a gene: 9. The germline gives CDR1 SGHAT, CDR2 FQDESV (reference sequence). The CDR3 consists of 14 residues. The CDR3 DNA reads TGTGCCAGCAGCCCCCCGGGACAGCTCCACGAGCAGTACTTC. Its translation: CASSPPGQLHEQYF.

The sample holds one count of this clonotype. The chain employs TRBV7-6 and TRBJ2-6; D is ambiguous. Trimming pared 5 bases from V and 3 bases from J, leaving 8 bases between. This CDR3 contains 14 residues. Germline CDR1 reads SGHVS; CDR2 reads FNYEAQ. The CDR3 DNA is TGTGCCAGCAGCCCGGGCTATGGGGCCAACGTCCTGACTTTC. It specifies CASSPGYGANVLTF.

This clonotype was counted at least ten times. The CDR3 bases are TGCGCCAGCAGCTTGGAGGCCTTGGGAACAGATACGCAGTATTTT. It encodes CASSLEALGTDTQYF. The chain joins TRBV5-1 to TRBJ2-3; no reliable D call. The germline V and J ends were trimmed by 0 bases and 3 bases, with 11 bases remaining between them. The V gene's germline CDR1 is SGHRS and CDR2 YFSETQ. This CDR3 contains 15 residues.

This clonotype was seen many times. This rearrangement joins TRBV3-1 to TRBJ2-7; 10 bases are a match to TRBD2. Germline CDR1 reads LGHDT; CDR2 reads YNNKEL (reference sequence). The CDR3 runs 15 residues. The J segment lost 2 bases and the V segment lost 5 bases, leaving 6 bases of the junction unmatched. The CDR3 sequence is CASSKASGGTYEQYF. The DNA for the CDR3 is TGTGCCAGCAGCAAGGCTAGCGGGGGCACCTACGAGCAGTACTTC.

Many counts were recorded for this clonotype. This rearrangement joins TRBV18 to TRBJ2-3; 10 nucleotides match TRBD2. The CDR3 has 15 amino acids. Per germline, CDR1 KGHSH and CDR2 LQKENI. The trim removed 3 bases at V and 5 bases at J, leaving 5 bases unmatched. The CDR3 here is CASSPLAGDIDTQYF. CDR3 coding DNA: TGTGCCAGCTCACCCCTAGCGGGAGACATAGATACGCAGTATTTT.

This clonotype was picked up many times. The rearrangement links TRBV7-8 to TRBJ2-7; TRBD2 agrees at 7 bases. The CDR3 consists of 17 residues. The V gene end was trimmed by 0 bases and the J gene end by 6 bases; junction bases not matched to a gene: 14. CDR1 SGHVS and CDR2 FQNEAQ come from the germline V gene. Written as DNA, the CDR3 is TGTGCCAGCAGCTTAGCGCTTGGCGGGAGCGATAGGCGCGAGCAGTACTTC. Its protein product is CASSLALGGSDRREQYF.

On this clonotype itself: This likely traces to a read error, being one base from a far larger clone. This chain joins TRBV12-3 or TRBV12-4 and TRBJ2-5, with TRBD1 as a possible D gene (5 bases). This CDR3 has 11 amino acids. The V gene lost 6 bases and the J gene lost 11 bases, with 13 bases spanning the gap. DNA of the CDR3: TGTGCCAGCAGCCTGACAGATGAGCAGTACTTC. Protein product: CASSLTDEQYF.

This clonotype was observed at least ten times. V is TRBV20-1 and J is TRBJ1-5, with D possibly matching TRBD1 (5 bases). The CDR3 extends over 14 amino acids. The V gene lost 6 bases and the J gene lost 0 bases, with 12 bases spanning the gap. From germline, CDR1 is DFQATT and CDR2 SNEGSKA (reference sequence). CDR3 bases: TGCAGTGCAAGTGGGGGTTTTAGCAATCAGCCCCAGCATTTT. This sequence encodes CSASGGFSNQPQHF.

With regard to this clonotype: One base separates it from a far larger clone, so it is likely a read error. The CDR3 here is CASSPKYEQYF. The CDR3 coding sequence is TGTGCCAGCAGCCCTAAATACGAGCAGTACTTC. The chain combines TRBV11-2 with TRBJ2-1; no reliable D call. The DNA matches TRBJ2-7 better at its end, which makes the J call doubtful. This CDR3 has 11 amino acids. Germline CDR1 and CDR2: SGHAT and FQNNGV.

A remark on this clonotype: A far larger clone is just one base off, so this is likely a read error. The chain uses TRBV6-8 and TRBJ2-3; D is unclear. Germline V CDR1 and CDR2: MNHGY, SAAAGT. V was clipped by 5 bases and J by 0 bases, with 12 bases between them. This CDR3 contains 15 residues. The DNA for the CDR3 is TGTGCCAGCAGTACCTCAGGCGGAAGCACAGATACGCAGTATTTT. This encodes CASSTSGGSTDTQYF.

At least ten counts were recorded for this clonotype. This rearrangement joins TRBV9 to TRBJ1-1; possibly TRBD1 for D (5 bases). The germline V gene has CDR1 SGDLS and CDR2 YYNGEE. This CDR3 is built from 14 residues. V lost 0 bases and J lost 3, with 9 bases in between. The CDR3 is CASSVAVGDTEAFF. In DNA, the CDR3 is TGTGCCAGCAGCGTAGCGGTAGGGGACACTGAAGCTTTCTTT. The full variable domain, completed using reference TRBV9 and TRBJ1-1, is DSGVTQTPKHLITATGQRVTLRCSPRSGDLSVYWYQQSLDQGLQFLIQYYNGEERAKGNILERFSAQQFPDLHSELNLSSLELGDSALYFCASSVAVGDTEAFFGQGTRLTVV.

This clonotype was picked up many times. V gene TRBV7-2 combines with J gene TRBJ1-3; tentatively, D is TRBD1 (6 bases). Per the germline V gene, CDR1 is SGHTA and CDR2 is FQGNSA. CDR3 length equals 15 residues. V lost 4 bases to trimming and J lost 4 bases, with 14 bases between them. The CDR3 loop is CASSSDSPGGNTIYF. CDR3 coding DNA: TGTGCCAGCAGCTCGGACAGCCCGGGGGGAAACACCATATATTTT. The variable domain in full, completed from reference TRBV7-2 and TRBJ1-3, reads GAGVSQSPSNKVTEKGKDVELRCDPISGHTALYWYRQSLGQGLEFLIYFQGNSAPDKSGLPSDRFSAERTGGSVSTLTIQRTQQEDSAVYLCASSSDSPGGNTIYFGEGSWLTVV.

With regard to this clonotype: The limits of the CDR3 on the DNA are not certain, so only TCRdb's listed CDR3 is given. The chain links TRBV18 to TRBJ2-2; TRBD1 was called by the table and not checked on the DNA. The CDR3 adds up to 17 amino acids, both ends counted. Germline assignment: CDR1 KGHSH and CDR2 LQKENI. CDR3 protein: CASSLGQGQNTGELFFF.

This clonotype has ten or more counts. The J gene is TRBJ2-5, the V gene TRBV10-3, with 8 positions matching TRBD1. Losses at the gene ends were 7 bases for V and 2 bases for J; bases not matched to a gene: 3. CDR1 and CDR2 from the germline V gene are ENHRY and SYGVKD. The CDR3 extends over 13 amino acids. Here the CDR3 reads CAIKGTGQETQYF. CDR3 coding DNA: TGTGCCATCAAAGGGACAGGACAAGAGACCCAGTACTTC.

This clonotype appeared many times. This chain links TRBV6-5 with TRBJ1-6, with D hard to call. V was pared by 2 bases and J by 13 bases, with 12 bases between. The CDR3 extends over 13 amino acids. Germline V gene sequence: CDR1 MNHEY, CDR2 SVGAGI. The CDR3 coding sequence is TGTGCCAGCAGTTACGCGGCAGTCCACCCCCTCCACTTT. Protein: CASSYAAVHPLHF.

The chain employs TRBV27 and TRBJ1-2; D not certain. In germline, CDR1 is MNHEY, CDR2 SMNVEV (reference sequence). The ends were cut back, 1 base at V and 2 bases at J, with 11 bases in the middle. This CDR3 region has 15 residues. For the CDR3, the DNA is TGTGCCAGCAGTTTATACCCCTCCCTCAACTATGGCTACACCTTC. As protein: CASSLYPSLNYGYTF.

This clonotype showed up many times. The V call is TRBV20-1, the J call TRBJ2-3; no reliable D call. From germline, CDR1 is DFQATT and CDR2 SNEGSKA (reference sequence). Trimming stripped 6 bases from V and 0 bases from J, with 1 base between. This CDR3 contains 10 residues. CDR3 loop: CSASTDTQYF. The CDR3 DNA reads as TGCAGTGCCAGCACAGATACGCAGTATTTT.

This chain uses TRBV5-8 with TRBJ2-5; 11 nucleotides align to TRBD2. After removal of 4 bases from V and 4 bases from J, the junction contained 9 bases not matched to a gene. Per germline, CDR1 SGHTS and CDR2 YDEGEE. The CDR3 covers 16 residues. The chain's CDR3 is CASSPLLAGAGETQYF. The CDR3 DNA is TGTGCCAGCAGCCCCCTACTAGCGGGAGCGGGAGAGACCCAGTACTTC. The full variable domain, in which reference TRBV5-8 and TRBJ2-5 provide the parts outside the CDR3, is EAGVTQSPTHLIKTRGQQATLRCSPISGHTSVYWYQQALGLGLQFLLWYDEGEERNRGNFPPRFSGRQFPNYSSELNVNALELEDSALYLCASSPLLAGAGETQYFGPGTRLLVL.